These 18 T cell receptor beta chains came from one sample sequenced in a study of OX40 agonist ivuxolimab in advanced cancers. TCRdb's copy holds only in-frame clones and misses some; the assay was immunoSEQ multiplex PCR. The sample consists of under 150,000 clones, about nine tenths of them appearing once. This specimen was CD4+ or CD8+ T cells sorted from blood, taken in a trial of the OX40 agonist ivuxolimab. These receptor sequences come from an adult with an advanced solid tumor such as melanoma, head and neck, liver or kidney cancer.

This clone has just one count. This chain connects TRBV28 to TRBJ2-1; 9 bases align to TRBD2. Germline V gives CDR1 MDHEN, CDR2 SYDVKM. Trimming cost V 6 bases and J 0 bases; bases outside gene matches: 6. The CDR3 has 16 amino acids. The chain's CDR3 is CASRGAGGSSYNEQFF. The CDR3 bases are TGTGCCAGCAGAGGAGCGGGGGGAAGCTCCTACAATGAGCAGTTCTTC.

The CDR3, as DNA: TGTGCCAGCAGCCTCAGACTAGCGGGAGGGCCTGCGTACAATGAGCAGTTCTTC. Encoded protein: CASSLRLAGGPAYNEQFF. The V gene is TRBV7-2, the J gene TRBJ2-1, with 14 bases matching TRBD2. Germline V gene lookup returns CDR1 SGHTA and CDR2 FQGNSA. V dropped 5 bases and J dropped 4; count of bases not matched to a gene: 10. This CDR3 has 18 amino acids.

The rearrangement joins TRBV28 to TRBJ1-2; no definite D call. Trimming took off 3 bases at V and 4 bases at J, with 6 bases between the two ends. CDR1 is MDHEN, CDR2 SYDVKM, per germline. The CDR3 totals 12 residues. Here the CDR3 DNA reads TGTGCCAGCAGTTTTGAGCTCTATGGCTACACCTTC. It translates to CASSFELYGYTF.

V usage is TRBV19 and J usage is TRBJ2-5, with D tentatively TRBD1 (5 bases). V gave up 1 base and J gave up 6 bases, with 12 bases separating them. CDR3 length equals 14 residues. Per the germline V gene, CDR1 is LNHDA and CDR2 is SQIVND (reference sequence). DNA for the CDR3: TGTGCCAGTAGTATAGGTCCAGGGATGAAGACCCAGTACTTC. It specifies CASSIGPGMKTQYF. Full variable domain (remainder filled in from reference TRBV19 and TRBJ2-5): DGGITQSPKYLFRKEGQNVTLSCEQNLNHDAMYWYRQDPGQGLRLIYYSQIVNDFQKGDIAEGYSVSREKKESFPLTVTSAQKNPTAFYLCASSIGPGMKTQYFGPGTRLLVL.

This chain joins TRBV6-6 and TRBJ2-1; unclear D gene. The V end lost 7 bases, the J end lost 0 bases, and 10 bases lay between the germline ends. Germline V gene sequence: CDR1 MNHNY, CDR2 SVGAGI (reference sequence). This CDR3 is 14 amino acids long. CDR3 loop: CASTIISSYNEQFF. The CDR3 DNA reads TGTGCCAGCACAATAATTAGCTCCTACAATGAGCAGTTCTTC.

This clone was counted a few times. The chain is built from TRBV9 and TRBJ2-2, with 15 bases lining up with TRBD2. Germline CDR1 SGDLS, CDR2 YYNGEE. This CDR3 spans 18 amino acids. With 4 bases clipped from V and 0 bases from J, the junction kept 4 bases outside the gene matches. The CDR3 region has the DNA TGTGCCAGCAGCATAGGACTAGCGGGAGGGCCGAACACCGGGGAGCTGTTTTTT. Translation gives CASSIGLAGGPNTGELFF.

CDR3 residues: CASSGQGEYEQYF. The CDR3 region has the DNA TGTGCCAGCAGCGGACAGGGGGAATACGAGCAGTACTTC. The V call is TRBV5-5, the J call TRBJ2-7, with TRBD1 matching 10 bases. CDR1 and CDR2 from the germline V gene are SGHKS and YYEKEE (reference sequence). Trimming at V came to 4 bases and at J to 4 bases, leaving 2 bases not matched to a gene. The CDR3 contains 13 residues. The full variable domain, completed using reference TRBV5-5 and TRBJ2-7, is DAGVTQSPTHLIKTRGQQVTLRCSPISGHKSVSWYQQVLGQGPQFIFQYYEKEERGRGNFPDRFSARQFPNYSSELNVNALLLGDSALYLCASSGQGEYEQYFGPGTRLTVT.

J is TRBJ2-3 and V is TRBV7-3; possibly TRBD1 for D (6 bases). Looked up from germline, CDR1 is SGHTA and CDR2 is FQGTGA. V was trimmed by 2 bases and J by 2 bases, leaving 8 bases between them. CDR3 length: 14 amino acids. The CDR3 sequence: CASSLDRNTDTQYF. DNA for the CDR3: TGTGCCAGCAGCTTAGACAGGAACACAGATACGCAGTATTTT.

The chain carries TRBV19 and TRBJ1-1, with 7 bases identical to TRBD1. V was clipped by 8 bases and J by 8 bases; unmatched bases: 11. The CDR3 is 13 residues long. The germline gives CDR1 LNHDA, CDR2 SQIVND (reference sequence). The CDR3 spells CASSMTGMIEAFF. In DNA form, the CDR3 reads TGTGCCAGTTCAATGACAGGGATGATCGAAGCTTTCTTT.

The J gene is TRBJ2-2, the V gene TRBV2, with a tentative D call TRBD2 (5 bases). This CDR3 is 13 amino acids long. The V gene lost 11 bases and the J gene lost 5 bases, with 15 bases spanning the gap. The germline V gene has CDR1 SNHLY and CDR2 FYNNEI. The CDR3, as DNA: TGTGCCGGCGAGAGGAGGCAAACCGGGGAGCTGTTTTTT. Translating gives CAGERRQTGELFF.

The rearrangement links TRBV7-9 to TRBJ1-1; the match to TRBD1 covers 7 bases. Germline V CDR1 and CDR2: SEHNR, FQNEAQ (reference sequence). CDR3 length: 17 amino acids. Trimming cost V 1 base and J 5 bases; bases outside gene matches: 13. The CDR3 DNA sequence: TGTGCCAGCAGCTTAGGAGTCGGGACAGACTCAAGGACTGAAGCTTTCTTT. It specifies CASSLGVGTDSRTEAFF.

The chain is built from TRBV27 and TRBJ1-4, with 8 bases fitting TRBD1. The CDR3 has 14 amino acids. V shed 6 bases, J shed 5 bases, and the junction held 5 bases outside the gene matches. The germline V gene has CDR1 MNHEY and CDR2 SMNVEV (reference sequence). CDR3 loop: CASRRTGPNEKLFF. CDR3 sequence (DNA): TGTGCCAGCAGACGGACAGGGCCGAATGAAAAACTGTTTTTT.

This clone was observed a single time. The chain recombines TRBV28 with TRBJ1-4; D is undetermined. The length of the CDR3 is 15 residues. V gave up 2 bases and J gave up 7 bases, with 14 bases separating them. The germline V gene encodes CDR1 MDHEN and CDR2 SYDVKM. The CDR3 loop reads CASSLAEGWSEKLFF. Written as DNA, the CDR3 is TGTGCCAGCAGTTTAGCGGAAGGATGGAGTGAAAAACTGTTTTTT.

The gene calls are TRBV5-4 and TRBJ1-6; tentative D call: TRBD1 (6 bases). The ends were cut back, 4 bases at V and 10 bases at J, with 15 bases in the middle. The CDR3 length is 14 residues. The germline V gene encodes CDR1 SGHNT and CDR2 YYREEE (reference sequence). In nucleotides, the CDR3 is TGTGCCAGCAGCCCCTGGGGGCCGCGATCACCCCTCCACTTT. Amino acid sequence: CASSPWGPRSPLHF.

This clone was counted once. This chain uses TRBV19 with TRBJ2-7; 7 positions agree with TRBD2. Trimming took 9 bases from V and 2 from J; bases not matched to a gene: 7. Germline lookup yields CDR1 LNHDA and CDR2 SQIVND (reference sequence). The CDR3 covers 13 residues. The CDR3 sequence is CASSGGFPYEQYF. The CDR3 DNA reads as TGTGCCAGCTCGGGAGGCTTCCCCTACGAGCAGTACTTC.

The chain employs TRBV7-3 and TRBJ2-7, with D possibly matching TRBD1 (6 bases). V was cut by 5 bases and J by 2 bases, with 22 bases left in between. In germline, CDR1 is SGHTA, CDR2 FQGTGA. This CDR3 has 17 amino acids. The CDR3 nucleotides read TGTGCCAGCAGCACCTCCGGGACCGCGTGGGGGCCCTACGAGCAGTACTTC. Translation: CASSTSGTAWGPYEQYF.

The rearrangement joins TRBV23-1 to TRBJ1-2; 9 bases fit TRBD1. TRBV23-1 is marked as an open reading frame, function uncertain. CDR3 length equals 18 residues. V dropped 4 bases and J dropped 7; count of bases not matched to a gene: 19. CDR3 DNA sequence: TGCGCCAGCAGTCCTCTCAATGGGGGACAGGGTCTGATTTTTGGCTACACCTTC. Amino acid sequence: CASSPLNGGQGLIFGYTF.

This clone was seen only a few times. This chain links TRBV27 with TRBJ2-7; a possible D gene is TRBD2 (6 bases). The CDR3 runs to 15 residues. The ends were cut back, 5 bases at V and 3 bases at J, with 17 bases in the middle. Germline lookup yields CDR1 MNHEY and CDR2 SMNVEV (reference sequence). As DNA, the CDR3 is TGTGCCAGCAGTCCGCCCTGGGAGGCGGGCTACGAGCAGTACTTC. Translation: CASSPPWEAGYEQYF.